What follows is one TCR beta chain and its context. This CDR3 comprises 18 residues. In germline, CDR1 is SGHDT, CDR2 YYEEEE. V shed 4 bases and J 1 base; nucleotides not matched to a gene: 11. The source of the sample is a study of blood T cell repertoires in COVID-19. Generated by immunoSEQ multiplex PCR, the TCRdb table keeps only in-frame clones and is missing some. This repertoire shows fewer than 350,000 clones, roughly 90% found once; its top ten account for 0.8% to 1%. This receptor was identified in a woman aged 25 to 39 who had recovered from COVID-19. The V call is TRBV5-6, the J call TRBJ2-5, with 12 bases that match TRBD1. Specimen: PBMCs or T cells enriched from blood (not recorded which). DNA for the CDR3: TGTGCCAGCAGCCAAACCGGCCCGGGACAGGGGGCCCAAGAGACCCAGTACTTC. It encodes CASSQTGPGQGAQETQYF.